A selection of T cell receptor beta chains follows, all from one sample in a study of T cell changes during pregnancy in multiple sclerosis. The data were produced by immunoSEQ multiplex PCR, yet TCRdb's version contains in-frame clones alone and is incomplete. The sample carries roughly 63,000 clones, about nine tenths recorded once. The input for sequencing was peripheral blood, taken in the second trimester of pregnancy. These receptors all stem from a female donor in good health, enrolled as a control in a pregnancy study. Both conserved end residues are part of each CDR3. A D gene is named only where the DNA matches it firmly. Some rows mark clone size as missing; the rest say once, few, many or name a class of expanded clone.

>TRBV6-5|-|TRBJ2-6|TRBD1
TGTGCCAGCAGTTGGACAGGGGGCACCGGGGCCAACGTCCTGACTTTC
CASSWTGGTGANVLTF
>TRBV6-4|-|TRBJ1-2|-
TGTGCCAGCAGCCCCAACAGGAACTATGGCTACACCTTC
CASSPNRNYGYTF
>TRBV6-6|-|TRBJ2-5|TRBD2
TGTGCCAGCCGGGGGGGGCAAGAGACCCAGTACTTC
CASRGGQETQYF
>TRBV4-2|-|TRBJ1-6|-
TGTGCCAGCAGCCAAGATCAACAGTCTAATTCACCCCTCCACTTT
CASSQDQQSNSPLHF
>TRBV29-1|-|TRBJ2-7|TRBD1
TGCAGCGTTGAAGTCGAGGGGGCGATCCCCTACGAGCAGTACTTC
CSVEVEGAIPYEQYF
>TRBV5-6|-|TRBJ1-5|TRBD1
TGTGCCAGCAGCTTGAGGGGGCTTGGCAATCAGCCCCAGCATTTT
CASSLRGLGNQPQHF
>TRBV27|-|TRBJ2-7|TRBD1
TGTGCCAGCAGTTTCGCGGGACAGGCCAACTACGAGCAGTACTTC
CASSFAGQANYEQYF
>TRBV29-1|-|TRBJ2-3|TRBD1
TGCAGCGCCGGACAGGGAATAACAGATACGCAGTATTTT
CSAGQGITDTQYF
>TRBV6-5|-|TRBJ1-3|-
TGTGCCAGCAGTTCGGCCCAGGGTCCGGGAAACACCATATATTTT
CASSSAQGPGNTIYF
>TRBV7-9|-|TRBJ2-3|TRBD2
TGTGCCAGCAGCTCCCCTACTAGCGGGGGCTACACAGATACGCAGTATTTT
CASSSPTSGGYTDTQYF
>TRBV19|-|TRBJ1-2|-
TGTGCCAGTACCCCTTGGGATGGCAGGGAGGATTATGGCTACACCTTC
CASTPWDGREDYGYTF
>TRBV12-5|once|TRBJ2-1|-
TGTGCTAGTGGTTTGTCCGCGGTTTTCAATGAGCAGTTCTTC
CASGLSAVFNEQFF
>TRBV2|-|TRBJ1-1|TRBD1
TGTGCCAGCATAGGACAGGGGCCGAACACTGAAGCTTTCTTT
CASIGQGPNTEAFF
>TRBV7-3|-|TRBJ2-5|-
TGTGCCAGCATTAAGTTTACAGGGCTAGAGACCCAGTACTTC
CASIKFTGLETQYF